This record concerns one T cell receptor beta chain sequence. No antigen is known for it. Reverse transcription of extracted RNA yielded cDNA, which provided the sequencing template. The protocol was immunoSEQ multiplex PCR, while the TCRdb copy is restricted to in-frame clones and leaves out a portion. The repertoire holds roughly 120,000 clones, more than 40% seen once, with about 0.5% in the top ten. The germline V gene encodes CDR1 SQVTM and CDR2 ANQGSEA. The CDR3 runs 13 residues. With 4 bases removed from V and 1 base from J, the gap between germline ends came to 10 bases. Sample treatment: oral pan-JAK inhibitor, 5-10 mg twice daily. From alopecia areata patients, lesional scalp punch biopsies and peripheral blood were collected. This specimen belongs to a study of CD8+ T cells in alopecia areata. Study-wide results and limits: Researchers reported that TCR sharing among patients proved less clear than in mice, possibly HLA-linked. With tofacitinib ongoing, many expanded lesional clones persisted in both scalp and blood.

The source material was CD4+ T cells sorted from blood, sampled at week 4, from a patient treated with tofacitinib. The clonotype comes from a human donor with alopecia areata. V gene TRBV29-1 combines with J gene TRBJ2-5; D is uncertain. The CDR3 nucleotides are TGCAGCGTTGGATTAGTTGTCCAAGAGACCCAGTACTTC. Its translation: CSVGLVVQETQYF.